This TCR beta chain was profiled in a study of blood T cell repertoires in COVID-19. Study context: Samples representing acute and convalescent COVID-19 were sourced from the United States, Italy and Spain. In each case, the material was cDNA or gDNA derived from T cells, B-cell-depleted T cells, or PBMCs.

This table comes from immunoSEQ multiplex PCR, and its TCRdb copy is limited to in-frame clones, with some not included. This repertoire shows about 130,000 clones, about 80% found once; its top ten account for more than 10%. The germline gives CDR1 MNHEY, CDR2 SMNVEV (reference sequence). The V and J ends lost 7 bases and 5 bases, in that order; junction bases with no gene match: 11. The CDR3 is 15 residues long. This receptor was obtained from a human donor in a cohort sampled during active COVID-19. Sequenced material: peripheral blood. The chain is built from TRBV27 and TRBJ1-2, with 9 positions matching TRBD1. The CDR3 spells CASTRWGGTGYGYTF. The CDR3 DNA follows: TGTGCCAGCACTCGTTGGGGGGGGACAGGGTATGGCTACACCTTC.